The following is a TCR beta chain sequence with its context. The clone's antigen remains unknown. Base qualities are not recorded, but no much larger clone differs from it by a single base. Reading from cysteine to phenylalanine, the CDR3 counts 14 amino acids. Kept here is only the CDR3 DNA, which spans 42 bases and is read in frame from base 1. The germline V gene specifies SGHTA as CDR1 and FQGNSA as CDR2. Germline trimming amounts to 1 base on V and 8 bases on J, with 1 as the count of junction bases outside the gene matches. This sample is drawn from a study of cytomegalovirus exposure and HLA in healthy donors (TCRdb year 2017). Context from the whole study: An earlier analysis of several hundred of the donors reported 250 to 300 Gb of sequence data and some 120 million unique TCR beta sequences from 190 million or so T cells. About 300 gigabases of sequencing data and approximately 85 million unique TCR sequences were included in an early release covering over 600 HLA-typed donors. A later analysis re-examined previously published TCR beta repertoires from 600 to 700 donors and added high-resolution HLA genotyping to investigate patterns of TCR occurrence. In an earlier analysis of roughly 600 of the donors, high-throughput TCR beta sequencing was used to judge whether each TCR beta V gene segment behaved as functional or pseudogenic. Typing coverage varied by locus: roughly 629-630 donors for A, B, C, DRB1 and DQB1; some 520 for DQA1; some 610 for DPA1; around 450 for DPB1. Donor age, sex, ethnicity and CMV serostatus were collected together with the repertoire data. The study combined high-throughput TCR immunosequencing, statistical association of individual TCRs with disease status, and machine learning to predict cytomegalovirus infection status. The aim of the study was to test whether cataloging public T cell receptors could identify signatures of past pathogen exposure. All discovery cohort repertoires had been generated on a single sequencing platform. In addition to the first cohort of 650 to 750 subjects, a separate validation cohort of 120 different subjects was used. Among approximately 370 genotyped donors of the cohort, an average of roughly 230,000 unique TCR beta nucleotide sequences was sequenced per donor, of which about 19% were non-productive. Class I and class II HLA loci were covered by the typing at four-digit resolution. Using immunosequencing, the study profiled T cell repertoires from about 650 subjects and related those repertoires to cytomegalovirus serostatus. A later genetic analysis used genome-wide SNP genotypes for about 65% of the roughly 670 donors, treating that subset as a discovery cohort. In the later analysis, no new phenotypic data were used to find candidate immune exposures; instead, reliance was placed on TCR beta sequences and their occurrence across donors. Of the 300 to 500 genotyped donors, approximately 80% were placed in the genetic ancestry cluster associated with self-reported Caucasian donors. Roughly five DR-DQ haplotypes were handled as single units for association and clustering because linkage in the cohort was strong.

The library came from the immunoSEQ multiplex PCR assay. A mixture of 60 forward primers for TCR Vbeta segments and 13 reverse primers for TCR Jbeta segments was used in the multiplex PCR. The CDR3 region of rearranged TCR beta genes was amplified from genomic DNA with a multiplex PCR assay. Amplified TCR beta libraries were sequenced as 87-base-pair reads on the Illumina HiSeq System. As for how the authors treated the data: In a later analysis, tens of millions of unique TCR beta chains were counted across the 650 to 750 repertoires, and roughly 11 million of these chains were shared by at least two donors. Raw reads were error-corrected and collapsed into unique sequences with a nearest-neighbor algorithm that merged closely related sequences to remove PCR and sequencing errors. Alignment of CDR3 sequences to IMGT reference sequences was used to assign V, D and J gene segments. For a sequence to be retained, a match of at least six nucleotides was required to both a V gene segment and a J gene segment. A rearrangement counted as productive if the CDR3 had no stop codons and remained in frame with V and J, and every other rearrangement counted as non-productive. Following IMGT convention, CDR3 was defined as the stretch from the second conserved V-encoded cysteine to the conserved J-encoded phenylalanine. The earlier analysis of 587 of the donors excluded sequences that lacked an unambiguous match to a single V gene segment. An earlier analysis of fewer than 750 of the donors called V segments functional above 56.7% productive rearrangements and segregating when the between-donor standard deviation exceeded 5%. A statistical classification framework was developed to diagnose cytomegalovirus status using the catalog of TCR beta chain sequences. V and J gene assignment, in a later analysis, came from comparing TCR nucleotide sequences with IMGT/GENE-DB human TR gene sequences. Using the TCRdist pipeline, a later analysis assigned CDR3 sequences along with most-parsimonious VDJ recombination scenarios. In a later analysis, each TCR beta chain was defined by its CDR3 amino acid sequence together with its V-gene family, and reads lacking a unique V-gene family were excluded. To address suspected cross-contamination and a sequencing artifact, a later analysis removed a few hundred highly shared, low-generation-probability nucleotide sequences. In a later analysis, a clonal expansion index was calculated for each public chain from normalized within-repertoire ranks of inferred template counts. In a later analysis, generation probabilities were computed using a VDJ recombination model fitted to out-of-frame rearrangements, and the results were checked against IGoR. In a later analysis, hypergeometric tests were used to score TCR-TCR, TCR-HLA and TCR-CMV co-occurrence, with a repertoire-size bias correction applied to TCR pairs. A later analysis estimated false discovery rates by permuting HLA or CMV assignments 20 times. A later analysis grouped co-occurring TCRs with DBSCAN, adding TCRdist sequence similarity when clustering within HLA-allele-positive subsets. For co-occurrence clustering, repertoires with fewer than 30,000 or more than 120,000 public chains were excluded, along with a handful of repertoires with anomalous nucleotide sharing. TCRdb took over this immuneACCESS table, retaining in-frame rearrangements with V and J assigned. Such tables are incomplete; in checked studies, under half of the missing clones stem from an unresolved V gene, and the remainder is unexplained. V, J and clone size derive from that table, while D and trimming were established from the DNA sequence. This sample comprises under 130,000 clones, 60% to 85% of them detected only once. The ten largest clones capture approximately 5.1% of the sample.

Results and caveats for the whole study, not just this receptor: Compared with equally common non-associated chains, HLA-associated TCR beta chains in a later analysis were more clonally expanded and had lower generation probabilities. For the cohort, immune exposure information was limited to CMV serostatus. Because HLA typing was unavailable for some donors at each locus, only the typed subset was used in association tests. In vitro tests confirmed that a few of the cytomegalovirus-associated TCR beta chains recognize cytomegalovirus antigens. The authors suggested that the approach could potentially be generalized to other disease states and immunological phenotypes. According to a later genetic analysis, donors in an Asian-associated ancestry cluster had fewer N-insertions in productive TCRs than the roughly 700-donor mean. A later analysis reported that several top co-occurrence clusters appeared linked to parvovirus B19, influenza, CMV and Epstein-Barr virus. Most CMV-associated TCR beta chains appeared to be HLA-restricted in a later analysis, and the HLA associations seemed to be driven largely by CMV exposure. In a later genetic analysis, a missense DCLRE1C variant was associated with V-gene and J-gene trimming of TCR beta chains, and the association was replicated in an independent cohort. Most TCR sequences were seen in very few donors, while some public TCRs were found in many individuals. Correlated functional status among segregating V segments might be attributable to linkage disequilibrium, but an unknown experimental factor could not be ruled out. Roughly uniform sequencing depth across donors was assumed in presence/absence analyses, although this assumption may not hold. In an earlier analysis of some 500 of the donors, most TCR beta V segments were observed in productive rearrangements about 87% or about 30% of the time, broadly matching IMGT annotations. A cluster of highly shared sequence variants was judged likely to be a technical artifact of the sequencing pipeline. Only TCR beta chains were sequenced in this cohort, and the absence of alpha or paired-chain data limited detectable features. The study listed 164 TCR beta chains as associated with cytomegalovirus. A further reported finding was that TCR beta sequences accurately predicted the HLA-A and HLA-B alleles for most subjects in the first cohort. Some IMGT-functional V segments, including TRBV6-2 and TRBV6-3, could not be distinguished by the 87-base-pair reads and were therefore excluded. A later analysis found that TCR association rates varied across HLA loci, with DRB1 alleles showing the most associated TCRs and HLA-C alleles the fewest. Strong co-occurrence of HLA alleles, especially DR and DQ, made assigning TCR associations to individual alleles difficult. The classifier was reported to diagnose cytomegalovirus status with high specificity and sensitivity in both the original cohort and the validation cohort. Because counts were too low, roughly 16 rarely observed V segments, including chromosome 9 orphons, were left out of the earlier analysis of approximately 500 of the donors. Specific HLA alleles were associated with around 18,000 TCR beta sequences at a false discovery rate of 0.05 in a later analysis.

In total, roughly 710 healthy bone marrow donors made up the cohort. At the time of sampling, all cohort members were nominally healthy, though unrecorded immune exposures were likely present. The donor was CMV seronegative and was included in the group of about 400 seronegative cohort members. Every donor gave a peripheral blood sample, and the peripheral blood mononuclear cells from that sample were used for TCR beta sequencing. The Qiagen DNeasy Blood Extraction Kit was used to extract genomic DNA from the blood cell samples. The source of this sequence is a male donor in good health and CMV-seronegative. Here the chain combines TRBV7-2 and TRBJ2-1; TRBD2 agrees with 11 junctional bases. The sequenced sample was PBMCs. The sequence in DNA is TGTGCCAGCAGCTTAGTAGCGGGAGGGGATGAGCAGTTCTTC. This yields the protein CASSLVAGGDEQFF.